The T cell receptor beta chain under discussion was sequenced for a study of graft-versus-host responses after intestinal transplantation. Assay: immunoSEQ multiplex PCR; the TCRdb copy retains only in-frame clones and omits some. The sample shows over 85,000 clones, about 94% of them seen only once. Points on this clone: Its specificity is not known.

CDR1 and CDR2 (germline): MDHEN, SYDVKM. V was shortened by 2 bases and J by 0 bases, with 9 bases between the two germline ends. This CDR3 contains 15 residues. The receptor comes from a human donor who was the organ donor for an intestinal transplant. The material sequenced was unstimulated CD4+ T cells sorted from spleen or lymph node cells, taken before transplant. V gene TRBV28 combines with J gene TRBJ2-3; D is undetermined. The CDR3 DNA reads TGTGCCAGCAGTTTAGCACCTCTTAGCACAGATACGCAGTATTTT. This gives the protein CASSLAPLSTDTQYF.